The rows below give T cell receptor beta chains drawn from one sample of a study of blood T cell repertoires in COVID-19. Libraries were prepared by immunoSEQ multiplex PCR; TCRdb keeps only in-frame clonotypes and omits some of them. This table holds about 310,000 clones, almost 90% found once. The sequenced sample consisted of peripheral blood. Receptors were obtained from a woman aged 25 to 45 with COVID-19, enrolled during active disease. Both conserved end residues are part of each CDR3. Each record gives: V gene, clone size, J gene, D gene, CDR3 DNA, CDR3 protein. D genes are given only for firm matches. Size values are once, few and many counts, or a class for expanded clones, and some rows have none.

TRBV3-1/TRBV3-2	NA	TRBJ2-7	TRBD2	TGTGCCAGCAGCCAAGGACTAGCGGGGGACTACGAGCAGTACTTC	CASSQGLAGDYEQYF
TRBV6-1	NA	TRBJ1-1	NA	TGTGCCAGCAGTGAAGGGCCCTGGAACACTGAAGCTTTCTTT	CASSEGPWNTEAFF
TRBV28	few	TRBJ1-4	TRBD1	TGTGCCAGCAGTCGCCAACGGACAGGGAACGAAAAACTGTTTTTT	CASSRQRTGNEKLFF
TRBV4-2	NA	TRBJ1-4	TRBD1	TGTGCCAGCAGCCAACTACAGGGGGCTGACGAAAAACTGTTTTTT	CASSQLQGADEKLFF
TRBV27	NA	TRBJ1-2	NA	TGTGCCAGCAGGGACACCAATAACTATGGCTACACCTTC	CASRDTNNYGYTF
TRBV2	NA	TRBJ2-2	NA	TGTGCCAGCAGGGACGACAGGTCGACCGGGGAGCTGTTTTTT	CASRDDRSTGELFF
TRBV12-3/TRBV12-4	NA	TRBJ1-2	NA	TGTGCCAGCAGACGAGGGAGGGGCTATGGCTACACCTTC	CASRRGRGYGYTF
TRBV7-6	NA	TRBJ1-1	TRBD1	TGTGCCAGCAGCTTGGGGACAGGATCGAACACTGAAGCTTTCTTT	CASSLGTGSNTEAFF
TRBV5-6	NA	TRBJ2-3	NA	TGTGCCAGCAGCTTAGGGAGACTCCGAAGCACAGATACGCAGTATTTT	CASSLGRLRSTDTQYF
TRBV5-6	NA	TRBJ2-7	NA	TGTGCCAGCAGCTTGCAACGGGATCGGACCTACGAGCAGTACTTC	CASSLQRDRTYEQYF
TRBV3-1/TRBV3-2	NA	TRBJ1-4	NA	TGTGCCAGCCCCAGTGTAGGGAGGGATGAAAAACTGTTTTTT	CASPSVGRDEKLFF
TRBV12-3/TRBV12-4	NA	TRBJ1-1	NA	TGTGCCAGCAGTTTACAATTGTCCCGGGGAGCTTTCTTT	CASSLQLSRGAFF
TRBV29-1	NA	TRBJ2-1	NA	TGCAGCGTTGTAGGTGCGGCCCATGAGCAGTTCTTC	CSVVGAAHEQFF
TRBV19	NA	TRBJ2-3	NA	TGTGCCAGTCGTCGCACAGATACGCAGTATTTT	CASRRTDTQYF
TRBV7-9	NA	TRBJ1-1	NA	TGTGCCAGCAGCCAAGCAGGGATGCCTGAAGCTTTCTTT	CASSQAGMPEAFF
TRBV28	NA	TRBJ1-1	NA	TGTGCCAGCAGTTTTAGGGGAAACACTGAAGCTTTCTTT	CASSFRGNTEAFF
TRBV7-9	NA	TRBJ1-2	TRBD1	TGTGCCAGCAGCACCGGGACAGCTCCCTATGGCTACACCTTC	CASSTGTAPYGYTF
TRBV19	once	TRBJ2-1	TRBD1	TGTGCCAGCAGCTGGGGGACAGATTACAATGAGCAGTTCTTC	CASSWGTDYNEQFF
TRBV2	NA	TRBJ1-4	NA	TGTGCCAGCAGTTTTCCACTTGAGGAAAAACTGTTTTTT	CASSFPLEEKLFF
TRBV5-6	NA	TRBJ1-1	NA	TGTGCCAGCAACGGGTGGAACACTGAAGCTTTCTTT	CASNGWNTEAFF
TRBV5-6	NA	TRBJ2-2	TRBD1	TGTGCCAGCAGCCGCAGGGGGCAGAACACCGGGGAGCTGTTTTTT	CASSRRGQNTGELFF
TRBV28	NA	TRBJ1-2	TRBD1	TGTGCCAGCAGATCTTCGGGACAGGGAGGGGATGGCTACACCTTC	CASRSSGQGGDGYTF
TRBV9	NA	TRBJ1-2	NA	TGTGCCAGCAGCGGCTGGGGGGGGCGCAATGGTTTAGACTATGGCTACACCTTC	CASSGWGGRNGLDYGYTF
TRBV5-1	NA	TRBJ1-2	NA	TGCGCCAGCAGCTTTACAGGGTTGGACGGCTACACCTTC	CASSFTGLDGYTF
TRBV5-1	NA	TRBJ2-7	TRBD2	TGCGCCAGCAGCCCCACCCTAGCGGGGTCCTACGAGCAGTACTTC	CASSPTLAGSYEQYF
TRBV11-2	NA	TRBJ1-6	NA	TGTGCCAGCAGCTTAGACACTTATTCACCCCTCCACTTT	CASSLDTYSPLHF
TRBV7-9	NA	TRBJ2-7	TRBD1	TGTGCCAGCAGCCTAGGGGGCAGTGCAAGTCCTTCTTACGAGCAGTACTTC	CASSLGGSASPSYEQYF
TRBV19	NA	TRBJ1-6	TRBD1	TGTGCCAGCAGACAGGGGGCGAATAATTCACCCCTCCACTTT	CASRQGANNSPLHF